This T cell receptor (beta chain) was recorded in a study of OX40 agonist ivuxolimab in advanced cancers. Overall study context: The group had a mean age of 60 years, ranged from 23 to 79, and was 75% to 85% male. The eligibility criteria allowed prior anti-PD-1, anti-PD-L1 or anti-CTLA-4 therapy, and approximately 42% had some.

Germline trimming cut 0 bases from V and 8 bases from J; bases unmatched to any gene: 11. CDR3 size: 16 residues. CDR1 and CDR2 (germline): SGHNT, YYREEE (reference sequence). Enrollment shut out patients with autoimmune disease history or systemic immunosuppression. Blood was sampled at baseline, cycle 4 day 1, and cycle 7 day 1. Profiled with immunoSEQ multiplex PCR; TCRdb holds only in-frame clones, not every one. The data contain more than 90,000 clones, around 83% of them seen just once; the ten biggest clones take up more than 1.1%. The chain joins TRBV5-4 to TRBJ1-2; TRBD1 aligns across 9 bases. The starting material was CD4+ or CD8+ T cells sorted from blood, obtained in a trial of the OX40 agonist ivuxolimab. The sequence was obtained from an adult with an advanced solid tumor such as melanoma, head and neck, liver or kidney cancer. CDR3: CASSLVRQGGTRGYTF. In nucleotides, the CDR3 is TGTGCCAGCAGCTTGGTCCGACAGGGGGGTACTAGGGGCTACACCTTC.